A selection of T cell receptor beta chains follows, all from one sample in a study of a mutant IDH1 vaccine in newly diagnosed glioma. Here immunoSEQ multiplex PCR was the method, and the copy in TCRdb shows in-frame clones only, minus some. The sample lists tens of thousands of clones; roughly 93% were seen once. The specimen comprised PBMCs, sampled from a glioma patient treated with radiotherapy, temozolomide or both. Receptor source: a man aged 40-49 years with glioma. The CDR3 runs from the conserved cysteine through the conserved F or W. A D gene is named only where the DNA matches it firmly. The listing skips clone size in some rows; elsewhere it reads once, few, many or a size class.

v_gene: TRBV6-4
j_gene: TRBJ1-1
d_gene: NA
abundance: NA
CDR3nt: TGTGCCAGCAGTGCCTCCGGGACCACTGAAGCTTTCTTT
CDR3aa: CASSASGTTEAFF

v_gene: TRBV4-3
j_gene: TRBJ1-1
d_gene: NA
abundance: once
CDR3nt: TGCGCCAGCAGCCAAGAAGGGCCACCTGGGGTCACTGAAGCTTTCTTT
CDR3aa: CASSQEGPPGVTEAFF

v_gene: TRBV9
j_gene: TRBJ1-1
d_gene: TRBD1
abundance: NA
CDR3nt: TGTGCCAGCAGCTCGTGGACAGGCTCTGAAGCTTTCTTT
CDR3aa: CASSSWTGSEAFF

v_gene: TRBV2
j_gene: TRBJ1-5
d_gene: NA
abundance: NA
CDR3nt: TGTGCCAGCAGTGAATGGGGCGACCAGCCCCAGCATTTT
CDR3aa: CASSEWGDQPQHF

v_gene: TRBV4-3
j_gene: TRBJ1-2
d_gene: NA
abundance: NA
CDR3nt: TGCGCCAGCAGCCAACTCCTAGGGCAGGATTATGGCTACACCTTC
CDR3aa: CASSQLLGQDYGYTF

v_gene: TRBV19
j_gene: TRBJ2-1
d_gene: TRBD1
abundance: once
CDR3nt: TGTGCCAGTATCGCGGACAGGGGGAATGAGCAGTTCTTC
CDR3aa: CASIADRGNEQFF

v_gene: TRBV7-8
j_gene: TRBJ1-5
d_gene: NA
abundance: NA
CDR3nt: TGTGCCAGCAGCCATAGCGGCAGAACTAGCAATCAGCCCCAGCATTTT
CDR3aa: CASSHSGRTSNQPQHF

v_gene: TRBV5-1
j_gene: TRBJ1-1
d_gene: TRBD1
abundance: NA
CDR3nt: TGCGCCAGCAGCTATAATGATGGGGACAGTCTAGTAAACACTGAAGCTTTCTTT
CDR3aa: CASSYNDGDSLVNTEAFF

v_gene: TRBV7-6
j_gene: TRBJ1-2
d_gene: NA
abundance: NA
CDR3nt: TGTGCCAGCAGCTTAGCTTTTGGGGATGGCTACACCTTC
CDR3aa: CASSLAFGDGYTF

v_gene: TRBV5-6
j_gene: TRBJ1-2
d_gene: NA
abundance: NA
CDR3nt: TGTGCCAGCAGCATAGGGGGATATGGCTACACCTTC
CDR3aa: CASSIGGYGYTF

v_gene: TRBV7-6
j_gene: TRBJ2-7
d_gene: TRBD1
abundance: NA
CDR3nt: TGTGCCAGCACCCTAGGGGGCCCCTCCTACGAGCAGTACTTC
CDR3aa: CASTLGGPSYEQYF

v_gene: TRBV7-8
j_gene: TRBJ1-2
d_gene: NA
abundance: NA
CDR3nt: TGTGCCAGCAGCCTGGACGGTGACTATGGCTACACCTTC
CDR3aa: CASSLDGDYGYTF

v_gene: TRBV11-2
j_gene: TRBJ2-5
d_gene: NA
abundance: NA
CDR3nt: TGTGCCAGCAGCTTAGACGGGGAAGAGACCCAGTACTTC
CDR3aa: CASSLDGEETQYF

v_gene: TRBV19
j_gene: TRBJ2-7
d_gene: TRBD1
abundance: NA
CDR3nt: TGTGCCAGTAGTACTGGGACCGGGACAGGGGTCTACGAGCAGTACTTC
CDR3aa: CASSTGTGTGVYEQYF

v_gene: TRBV5-1
j_gene: TRBJ2-7
d_gene: NA
abundance: once
CDR3nt: TGCGCCAGCAGCTTGGTGGAGTACGAGCAGTACTTC
CDR3aa: CASSLVEYEQYF

v_gene: TRBV6-5
j_gene: TRBJ2-5
d_gene: TRBD2
abundance: NA
CDR3nt: TGTGCCAGCAGCTCCATAGCGGGAGACCAAGAGACCCAGTACTTC
CDR3aa: CASSSIAGDQETQYF

v_gene: TRBV30
j_gene: TRBJ2-3
d_gene: TRBD2
abundance: NA
CDR3nt: TGTGCCTGGAATCGGGGGGGCACAGATACGCAGTATTTT
CDR3aa: CAWNRGGTDTQYF

v_gene: TRBV10-1
j_gene: TRBJ2-1
d_gene: TRBD2
abundance: NA
CDR3nt: TGCGCCAGCAGTGAGTCCGCTAGCGGGACCAATGAGCAGTTCTTC
CDR3aa: CASSESASGTNEQFF

v_gene: TRBV11-2
j_gene: TRBJ2-7
d_gene: TRBD1
abundance: NA
CDR3nt: TGTGCCAGCAGCCCCAGACAGGGAACGATATACGAGCAGTACTTC
CDR3aa: CASSPRQGTIYEQYF

v_gene: TRBV6-5
j_gene: TRBJ2-1
d_gene: TRBD2
abundance: NA
CDR3nt: TGTGCCAGCAGTTACGGCGGGAGAGCTGAGCAGTTCTTC
CDR3aa: CASSYGGRAEQFF

v_gene: TRBV5-4
j_gene: TRBJ2-1
d_gene: NA
abundance: NA
CDR3nt: TGTGCCAGCGGCGATCTTGGTGAGCAGTTCTTC
CDR3aa: CASGDLGEQFF

v_gene: TRBV19
j_gene: TRBJ2-7
d_gene: NA
abundance: NA
CDR3nt: TGTGCCAGTAGTCCCGGACAGATCCCCTACGAGCAGTACTTC
CDR3aa: CASSPGQIPYEQYF

v_gene: TRBV5-8
j_gene: TRBJ2-7
d_gene: TRBD2
abundance: NA
CDR3nt: TGTGCCAGCAGCTTGGGAGGACTAGCGGGACTCTCCTACGAGCAGTACTTC
CDR3aa: CASSLGGLAGLSYEQYF

v_gene: TRBV10-3
j_gene: TRBJ2-7
d_gene: NA
abundance: NA
CDR3nt: TGTGCCATCAGTGAGTTGAGCGGCGAGCAGTACTTC
CDR3aa: CAISELSGEQYF

v_gene: TRBV18
j_gene: TRBJ2-5
d_gene: TRBD2
abundance: few
CDR3nt: TGTGCCAGCTCACCACCGCTAGCGGGAGAGACCCAGTACTTC
CDR3aa: CASSPPLAGETQYF

v_gene: TRBV11-3
j_gene: TRBJ2-7
d_gene: TRBD2
abundance: NA
CDR3nt: TGTGCCAGCAGCTTAGCTTTGACTAGCGGAACCTACGAGCAGTACTTC
CDR3aa: CASSLALTSGTYEQYF

v_gene: TRBV9
j_gene: TRBJ2-3
d_gene: TRBD2
abundance: NA
CDR3nt: TGTGCCAGCAGCGGTAGCGGGAGCACAGATACGCAGTATTTT
CDR3aa: CASSGSGSTDTQYF

v_gene: TRBV28
j_gene: TRBJ1-2
d_gene: TRBD1
abundance: NA
CDR3nt: TGTGCCAGCAGGGACAGGGACATCTATGGCTACACCTTC
CDR3aa: CASRDRDIYGYTF

v_gene: TRBV10-2
j_gene: TRBJ2-1
d_gene: TRBD2
abundance: NA
CDR3nt: TGCGCCAGCAGGGGGACTAGCGGGATTCCCTACAATGAGCAGTTCTTC
CDR3aa: CASRGTSGIPYNEQFF

v_gene: TRBV27
j_gene: TRBJ2-2
d_gene: NA
abundance: NA
CDR3nt: TGTGCCAGCACCAACCTGGGGGGGCGGGGGGAGCTGTTTTTT
CDR3aa: CASTNLGGRGELFF

v_gene: TRBV4-2
j_gene: TRBJ1-3
d_gene: NA
abundance: once
CDR3nt: TGTGCCAGCAGTCCGGGACGGAGCTCTGGAAACACCATATATTTT
CDR3aa: CASSPGRSSGNTIYF

v_gene: TRBV6-5
j_gene: TRBJ2-6
d_gene: NA
abundance: NA
CDR3nt: TGTGCCAGCATGTTAAGCTTCTCTGGGGCCAACGTCCTGACTTTC
CDR3aa: CASMLSFSGANVLTF

v_gene: TRBV15
j_gene: TRBJ2-5
d_gene: NA
abundance: NA
CDR3nt: TGTGCCACCAGCAGATGGGGTAGCCAAGAGACCCAGTACTTC
CDR3aa: CATSRWGSQETQYF

v_gene: TRBV6-1
j_gene: TRBJ1-5
d_gene: NA
abundance: NA
CDR3nt: TGTGCCAGCAACATCCTTAGCAATCAGCCCCAGCATTTT
CDR3aa: CASNILSNQPQHF

v_gene: TRBV7-9
j_gene: TRBJ1-1
d_gene: NA
abundance: NA
CDR3nt: TGTGCCAGCAGCTCGACAGGGAACACTGAAGCTTTCTTT
CDR3aa: CASSSTGNTEAFF